This T cell receptor (beta chain) is from a study of T cell responses to AZD1222 COVID-19 vaccine (dated by TCRdb to 2020 to 2023). Notes on the research overall: AZD1222 recipients whose second dose came at about 4 weeks and those whose second dose came at about 12 weeks were combined into one group, since spike-specific TCR depth and breadth did not differ between the two schedules. A total of just over 230 trial participants underwent TCR sequencing, of whom nearly 210 had received two doses of AZD1222 and 26 had received two doses of the MenACWY control vaccine. Enrollment into the trials was organized by age into subgroups of 18-55, 56-69 and 70-plus years, and those subgroups contained roughly 150, 30 and 60 TCR-sequenced participants, respectively.

Results the study describes overall, beyond this receptor: Vaccine-associated CD4 TCRs spanned the whole spike protein, with dominant responses in regions 160-218 and 743-854. Only five to seven AZD1222 recipients were SARS-CoV-2 seropositive at baseline, limiting conclusions about previously exposed vaccinees. Spike-specific TCR breadth and depth rose significantly after two AZD1222 doses compared with day 0 and with MenACWY recipients. Epitopes outside the regions mutated in the B.1.351 and B.1.1.7 variants were reportedly recognized by nearly half of the unique spike-specific TCRs. In the small 56-69-year group, the increase in depth fell short of significance, most likely because of low power. Participants were mostly white British, with more females than males. The authors suggested clonal diversity may have been underestimated. No day 14 peak-response samples were available, so repertoires were characterized only after the peak T cell response.

The time point tag for this specimen amounts to: baseline before first vaccination. Vaccinee samples came from UK trials COV001 and COV002, including a single-blind randomized controlled phase 2/3 trial of AZD1222 (ChAdOx1 nCoV-19) in healthy adults. Trial participant PBMC samples were collected at day 0 and day 28 after the second dose for TCRbeta chain sequencing. Trimming costs V 0 bases and J 3 bases, and their ends lie 12 bases apart. The CDR3 goes from the cysteine to the phenylalanine over 15 residues. Solely the CDR3 DNA is kept, with 45 bases framed from the first base. The germline V gene sets CDR1 to SGHRS and CDR2 to YFSETQ. The CDR3 regions of human TCRbeta chains were analyzed by immunosequencing. As for how the authors treated the data: Repertoire TCRs were matched against a reference library of SARS-CoV-2-specific TCRs generated with the MIRA antigen-specificity platform. Breadth was defined as the fraction of unique TCRs that were SARS-CoV-2-associated, and depth was defined as the fraction of total T cells that were SARS-CoV-2-associated. Using the MIRA data, each spike-specific TCR was assigned both to the spike region to which the TCR was reactive and to a CD4 or CD8 class. Log10-transformed breadth and depth values were compared by one-way ANOVA with Sidak's multiple comparisons tests. The table was pulled from immuneACCESS by TCRdb, which kept in-frame rearrangements only. Such tables lose some clones; where checked, under half of the loss comes from unresolved V genes, and the rest has no known cause. That table supplies the V and J calls and clone size; D and trimming were determined from the DNA. This sample lists about 120,000 clones; around 88% were detected once. In total, the top ten clones hold 8% to 10% of the sample.

Notes on this clone: What this receptor recognizes is not known. No qualities accompany the bases; no much larger clone lies one base away.

The sequence was obtained from an adult in good health. The receptor chain draws on TRBV5-1 and TRBJ1-1, with no confident D gene call. Sequencing used peripheral blood, obtained on day 0 of AZD1222 vaccination. CDR3 reads: CASSLVSPEDTEAFF. The base sequence is TGCGCCAGCAGCTTGGTCTCACCCGAGGACACTGAAGCTTTCTTT.